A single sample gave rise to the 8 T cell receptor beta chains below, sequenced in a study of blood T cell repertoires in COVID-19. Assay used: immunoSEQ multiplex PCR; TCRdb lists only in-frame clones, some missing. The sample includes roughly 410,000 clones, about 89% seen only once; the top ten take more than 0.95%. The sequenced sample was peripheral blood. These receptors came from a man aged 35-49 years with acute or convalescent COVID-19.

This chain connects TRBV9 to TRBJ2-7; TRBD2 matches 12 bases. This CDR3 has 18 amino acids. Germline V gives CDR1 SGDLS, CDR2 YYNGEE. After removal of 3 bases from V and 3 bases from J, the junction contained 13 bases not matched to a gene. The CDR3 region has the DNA TGTGCCAGCAGCGCTGGGACTAGCGGGTTGGGCGACTACTACGAGCAGTACTTC. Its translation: CASSAGTSGLGDYYEQYF.

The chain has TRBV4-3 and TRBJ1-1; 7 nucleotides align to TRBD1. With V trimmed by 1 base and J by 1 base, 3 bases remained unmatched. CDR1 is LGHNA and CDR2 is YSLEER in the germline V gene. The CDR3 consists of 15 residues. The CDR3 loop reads CASSQGTGENTEAFF. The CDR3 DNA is TGCGCCAGCAGCCAAGGTACAGGGGAGAACACTGAAGCTTTCTTT.

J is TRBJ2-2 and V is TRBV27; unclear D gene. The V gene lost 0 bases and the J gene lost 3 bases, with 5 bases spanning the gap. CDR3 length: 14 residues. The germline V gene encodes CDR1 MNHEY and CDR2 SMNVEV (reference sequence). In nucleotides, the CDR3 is TGTGCCAGCAGTTTATCGACATACACCGGGGAGCTGTTTTTT. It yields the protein CASSLSTYTGELFF.

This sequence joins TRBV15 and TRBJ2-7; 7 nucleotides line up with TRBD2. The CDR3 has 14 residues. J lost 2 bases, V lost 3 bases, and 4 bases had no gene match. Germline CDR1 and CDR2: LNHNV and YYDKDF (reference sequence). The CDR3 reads CATSSLGGPYEQYF. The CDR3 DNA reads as TGTGCCACCAGCAGTCTGGGAGGGCCCTACGAGCAGTACTTC.

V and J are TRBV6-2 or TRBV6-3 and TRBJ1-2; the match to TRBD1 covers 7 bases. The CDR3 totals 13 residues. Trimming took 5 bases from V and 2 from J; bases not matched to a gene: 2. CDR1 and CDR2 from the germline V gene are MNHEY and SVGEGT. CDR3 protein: CASSKTGNYGYTF. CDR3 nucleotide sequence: TGTGCCAGCAGTAAGACAGGGAACTATGGCTACACCTTC.

CDR3 sequence: CASSYSTGGVDTQYF. The CDR3 DNA reads as TGTGCCAGCAGTTACTCCACAGGGGGCGTTGATACGCAGTATTTT. This chain joins TRBV6-5 and TRBJ2-3; 9 bases fit TRBD1. CDR1 MNHEY and CDR2 SVGAGI come from the germline V gene. V was clipped by 0 bases and J by 6 bases; unmatched bases: 4. The CDR3 is 15 amino acids.

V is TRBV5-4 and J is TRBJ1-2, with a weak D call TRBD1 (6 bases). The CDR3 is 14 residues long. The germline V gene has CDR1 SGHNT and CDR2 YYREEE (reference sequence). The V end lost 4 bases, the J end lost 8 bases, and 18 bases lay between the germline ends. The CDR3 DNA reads TGTGCCAGCAGCACTGGGACACCGAGAATCGGCTACACCTTC. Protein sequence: CASSTGTPRIGYTF.

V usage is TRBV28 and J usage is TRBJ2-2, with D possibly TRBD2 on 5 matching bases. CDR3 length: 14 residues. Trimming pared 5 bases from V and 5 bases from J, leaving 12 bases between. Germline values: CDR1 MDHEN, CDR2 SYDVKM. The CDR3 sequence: CASSLYRGTGELFF. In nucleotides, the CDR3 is TGTGCCAGCAGTCTGTATCGGGGAACCGGGGAGCTGTTTTTT. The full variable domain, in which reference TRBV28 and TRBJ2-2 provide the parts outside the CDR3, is DVKVTQSSRYLVKRTGEKVFLECVQDMDHENMFWYRQDPGLGLRLIYFSYDVKMKEKGDIPEGYSVSREKKERFSLILESASTNQTSMYLCASSLYRGTGELFFGEGSRLTVL.